This TCR beta chain came from a study of T cells after yellow fever vaccination. Study as a whole: Fractions of low cell number were prepared using SMART-Seq v4 Ultra Low Input. Study results and limitations: Once the booster was given, most primary-vaccination clones reappeared, at roughly 96% for CD4 and more than 85% for CD8. The presence of abundant clonotypes contaminating from the bulk population was possible in FACS-sorted repertoires.

This clonotype was observed many times. Its antigen is currently unknown. MiXCR, run by TCRdb on the 5' RACE reads, gives a single entry per CDR3 protein. The repertoire holds approximately 250,000 distinct CDR3 sequences, with roughly 5.2% as singletons. The sequences come from CD4+ T cells sorted from PBMCs, collected on the day of the yellow fever booster vaccination. This clonotype was sampled from a man between 18 and 29 years old who received the YFV17D yellow fever vaccine.

As DNA, the CDR3 is TGTGCCAGCAGCTTAAGGGCAGGAACGGATGAGCAGTTCTTC. It encodes CASSLRAGTDEQFF. The gene calls are TRBV5-6 and TRBJ2-1; D is undetermined. V lost 2 bases and J lost 8, with 14 bases in between. CDR1 is SGHDT, CDR2 YYEEEE, per germline. CDR3 size: 14 residues.